The 11 T cell receptor beta chains in this list originate from one sample, sequenced in a study of beta chain features in type 1 diabetes. Their antigen targets remain unknown. Study-wide findings and caveats: There was a moderate but significant shortening of TCRB CDR3s in all four CD4+ subsets of Type 1 diabetes patients.

Since all of the isolated RNA was reverse transcribed, expressed TCRB transcripts were what got sequenced. The method was immunoSEQ multiplex PCR; TCRdb's version includes in-frame clones alone and lacks a portion of them. The sample includes about 340,000 clones, roughly 12% seen only once; the top ten take about 0.016%. The sample was naive CD4+ T cells from blood. The receptors were gathered from a young woman with type 1 diabetes.

The chain uses TRBV11-3 and TRBJ2-5; D possibly corresponds to TRBD2 (6 bases). The CDR3 runs 13 residues. Germline values: CDR1 SGHNT, CDR2 YENEEA. V shed 6 bases and J shed 5 bases, with 13 bases lying between them. The CDR3 DNA reads TGTGCCAGCAGAGGAGGGAGCGGTGAGACCCAGTACTTC. This codes for CASRGGSGETQYF.

This clone has just a few counts. This CDR3 reads CASRPNWRPDTQYF. DNA of the CDR3: TGTGCCAGCAGACCGAACTGGAGGCCAGATACGCAGTATTTT. V usage is TRBV28 and J usage is TRBJ2-3; D is perhaps TRBD2 (5 bases). The CDR3 loop spans 14 amino acids. Germline V gene data show CDR1 as MDHEN and CDR2 as SYDVKM. V lost 6 bases and J lost 4, with 14 bases in between.

This chain joins TRBV5-6 and TRBJ2-7, with unresolved D. This CDR3 region has 15 residues. V was pared by 1 base and J by 2 bases, with 13 bases between. The germline CDR1 and CDR2 sequences are SGHDT and YYEEEE. CDR3 DNA: TGTGCCAGCAGCTTGAGGTTTTTGGGCACCTACGAGCAGTACGTC. It encodes CASSLRFLGTYEQYV.

This clone was counted only a few times. The chain has TRBV28 and TRBJ2-2; a weak D match, TRBD2 (6 bases). V was shortened by 2 bases and J by 4 bases, with 8 bases between the two germline ends. Germline V CDR1 and CDR2: MDHEN, SYDVKM. The CDR3 length is 14 residues. The CDR3, as DNA: TGTGCCAGCAGTTTAGCGGGATTCACCGGGGAGCTGTTTTTT. Protein sequence: CASSLAGFTGELFF.

This clone was seen only a few times. The chain is built from TRBV7-2 and TRBJ2-1, with D possibly matching TRBD2 (5 bases). This CDR3 region has 13 residues. The germline gives CDR1 SGHTA, CDR2 FQGNSA. Trimming shortened V by 3 bases and J by 7 bases, and 10 bases separated the two germline ends. The CDR3 sequence: CASSLVRANEQFF. For the CDR3, the DNA is TGTGCCAGCAGCTTGGTGAGGGCGAATGAGCAGTTCTTC.

A few counts support this clone. The chain couples TRBV5-1 to TRBJ2-7, with 8 bases identical to TRBD2. The CDR3 covers 16 residues. Germline V gene lookup returns CDR1 SGHRS and CDR2 YFSETQ. The junction had 11 bases not matched to a gene; V was cut back by 1 base and J by 5 bases. The CDR3 coding sequence is TGCGCCAGCAGCTTGCCCCTCACGGCGGGAGGAAACGAGCAGTACTTC. It is translated as CASSLPLTAGGNEQYF.

This clone came up a few times. The V gene is TRBV6-5, the J gene TRBJ2-1, with 7 bases fitting TRBD1. V lost 4 bases, J lost 3 bases, and 6 bases stayed unmatched. This CDR3 is 15 amino acids long. CDR1 is MNHEY and CDR2 is SVGAGI in the germline V gene. The CDR3 DNA reads as TGTGCCAGCAGTTCAAGGGGGCGCGACTACAATGAGCAGTTCTTC. Protein product: CASSSRGRDYNEQFF.

The V and J genes are TRBV2 and TRBJ2-6; D unresolved. The CDR3 is 15 amino acids. The V end was cut by 3 bases, the J end by 2 bases, with 8 bases between. Germline V gene sequence: CDR1 SNHLY, CDR2 FYNNEI. The CDR3 spells CASSDESTGANVLTF. In DNA, the CDR3 is TGTGCCAGCAGTGATGAATCTACTGGGGCCAACGTCCTGACTTTC.

A remark on this clone: The sample carries other DNA sequences with the same CDR3. The V gene is TRBV2, the J gene TRBJ1-1; D uncertain. This CDR3 is 13 amino acids long. Germline V gene sequence: CDR1 SNHLY, CDR2 FYNNEI. V was trimmed by 4 bases and J by 0 bases, leaving 6 bases between them. As DNA, the CDR3 is TGTGCCAGCAGTGCGTCGGTGAACACTGAAGCTTTCTTT. Translation: CASSASVNTEAFF.

The J gene is TRBJ1-1, the V gene TRBV11-3; 8 nucleotides agree with TRBD1. Trimming took 5 bases from V and 4 from J; bases not matched to a gene: 6. The CDR3 sequence is 14 residues long. From germline, CDR1 is SGHNT and CDR2 YENEEA. The DNA for the CDR3 is TGTGCCAGCAGCGGACAGGGCGGGAGCACTGAAGCTTTCTTT. Its translation is CASSGQGGSTEAFF.

The chain links TRBV9 to TRBJ2-1, with TRBD2 matching over 7 bases. J was trimmed by 7 bases and V by 0 bases; bases with no gene match: 7. CDR1 SGDLS and CDR2 YYNGEE come from the germline V gene. The CDR3 extends over 15 amino acids. CDR3 in DNA: TGTGCCAGCAGCGTAGCCCCCGGGGGAGGGAATGAGCAGTTCTTC. Translation gives CASSVAPGGGNEQFF.